These T cell receptor beta chains were read from a single sample in a study of blood T cells in healthy people across ages. TCRdb reprocessed the 5' RACE reads via MiXCR and lists one record per CDR3 protein. Among 1.5 million to 2 million distinct CDR3 sequences, around 42% were seen once, and the ten largest hold about 23%. The sequencing sample was made of blood. These receptors all come from a human donor in good health. CDR3s include the opening cysteine and the closing phenylalanine or tryptophan. The D gene is left open where the match is weak. Clone size is not always given. Where it is, it says once, few, many or a class for expanded clones.

J gene	V gene	D gene	clone size	CDR3 DNA	CDR3 protein
TRBJ1-1	TRBV28	.	.	TGTGCCAGCAGTAACACCGCGGGGAGTCAAGCTTTCTTT	CASSNTAGSQAFF
TRBJ2-3	TRBV20-1	TRBD2	.	TGCAGTGCTCCAGACTCACTAGCGGGCACAGATACGCAGTATTTT	CSAPDSLAGTDTQYF
TRBJ2-7	TRBV29-1	TRBD2	.	TGCAGCGTTGGCCTAGCGGGGGGATACGAGCTGTACTTC	CSVGLAGGYELYF
TRBJ1-2	TRBV28	TRBD1	few	TGTGCCAGCAGTTTGAGAGGGGGCAGTTATGGCTACACCTTC	CASSLRGGSYGYTF
TRBJ2-7	TRBV7-2	.	few	TGTGCCAGCAGCTTAGCCCGCGGGCAGGGTACCTACGAGCAGTACTTC	CASSLARGQGTYEQYF
TRBJ2-1	TRBV2	.	.	TGTGCCAGCACCGGAGACAGGACGTCCTACAATGAGCAGTTCTTC	CASTGDRTSYNEQFF
TRBJ1-2	TRBV7-8	.	.	TGTGCCAGCAGCTTACTAGCCTTGGACAGAAACTATGGCTACACCTTC	CASSLLALDRNYGYTF
TRBJ1-5	TRBV6-6	.	few	TGTGCCAGCAGTTATCTGACAGGCAATCAGCCCCAGCATTTT	CASSYLTGNQPQHF
TRBJ2-6	TRBV7-2	TRBD1	.	TGTGCCAGCAGCCTCCGCAGGACAGGGGCTGGGGCCAACGTCCTGACTTTC	CASSLRRTGAGANVLTF
TRBJ2-3	TRBV5-1	TRBD2	.	TGCGCCAGCAGCTTTACGGGGGGGCCCCCGGGAGATACGCAGTATTTT	CASSFTGGPPGDTQYF
TRBJ1-2	TRBV7-9	TRBD1	.	TGTGCCAGCAGCTTAGATTGGGGACAAGGGGGCGGCTACACCTTC	CASSLDWGQGGGYTF
TRBJ2-5	TRBV6-2/TRBV6-3	TRBD2	.	TGTGCCAGCACCGCAAGACTAGCGGGGGTCAGGGAGACCCAGTACTTC	CASTARLAGVRETQYF
TRBJ1-2	TRBV6-5	TRBD1	.	TGTGCCAGCAGTTACTCCCGGGACAGGGGGCGTGGTAACTATGGTTACACCTTC	CASSYSRDRGRGNYGYTF
TRBJ1-2	TRBV20-1	.	few	TGCAGTGCTAGAGTAGTGAGGGGTTACTATGGCTACACCTTC	CSARVVRGYYGYTF
TRBJ2-1	TRBV5-1	TRBD2	.	TGCGCCAGCAGCTTGGCGCTAGCGGGGGCCTCCTCCTACAATGAGCAGTTCTTC	CASSLALAGASSYNEQFF
TRBJ2-3	TRBV28	.	few	TGTGCCAGCAGTTCCCAGAAAAACACAGATACGCAGTATTTT	CASSSQKNTDTQYF
TRBJ2-1	TRBV7-2	.	many	TGTGCCAGCAGCTTAAACAGTTACAATGAGCAGTTCTTC	CASSLNSYNEQFF
TRBJ2-5	TRBV9	TRBD2	.	TGTGCCAGCAGCGTAGTAGGTAGCGGGGGAGAAGAGACCCAGTACTTC	CASSVVGSGGEETQYF
TRBJ1-1	TRBV28	.	.	TGTGCCAGCAGTTTATGGGACGGAGCTTTCTTT	CASSLWDGAFF
TRBJ1-2	TRBV5-4	TRBD1	.	TGTGCCAGCAGCCTTTTCCGGGACAGGGCCCACTATGGCTACACCTTC	CASSLFRDRAHYGYTF
TRBJ2-3	TRBV29-1	TRBD2	few	TGCAGCGTTGATCAGGCTAGCGGGGGGCATGATACGCAGTATTTT	CSVDQASGGHDTQYF
TRBJ1-1	TRBV18	TRBD1	.	TGTGCCAGCTCCCCTGGACAGGACCGGGAAGCTTTCTTT	CASSPGQDREAFF
TRBJ1-1	TRBV5-1	.	.	TGCGCCAGCAGCTTGTACTCGGCAGGCGAGACCGCTTTCTTT	CASSLYSAGETAFF
TRBJ2-5	TRBV20-1	TRBD2	many	TGCAGTGCTAGAGATGCTAGCGGGGGGGCTGGTGAGACCCAGTACTTC	CSARDASGGAGETQYF
TRBJ1-1	TRBV4-3	.	.	TGCGCCAGCAGCCAGACTACAGGGAAGAACACTGAAGCTTTCTTT	CASSQTTGKNTEAFF
TRBJ1-1	TRBV28	.	.	TGTGCCATCGCCGGGACTCTAGGTGAAGCTTTCTTT	CAIAGTLGEAFF
TRBJ2-1	TRBV11-2	.	.	TGTGCCAGCACCTTTGGGGAGCGGGCCTACAATGAGCAGTTCTTC	CASTFGERAYNEQFF
TRBJ1-2	TRBV12-3/TRBV12-4	.	many	TGTGCCAGCAGTCCCAACATGGCTAACTATGGCTACACCTTC	CASSPNMANYGYTF
TRBJ1-2	TRBV20-1	.	.	TGCAGTGCTAGAGGCCCGGGGGGGGAACCTAACTATGGCTACACCTTC	CSARGPGGEPNYGYTF
TRBJ2-5	TRBV9	TRBD2	.	TGTGCCAGCAGCGCTGAGCGGGGGCCCAACAATGAGCAGTACTTC	CASSAERGPNNEQYF
TRBJ1-1	TRBV28	.	.	TGTGCCAGCAGTTTATTCTCCAGGGGTGACACTGAAGCTTTCTTT	CASSLFSRGDTEAFF
TRBJ2-3	TRBV4-3	TRBD2	few	TGCGCCAGCAGCGACAATAGCGGGGTGGGGAATACGCAGTATTTT	CASSDNSGVGNTQYF
TRBJ1-1	TRBV20-1	TRBD1	.	TGCAGTGCTAGCCAGGGGGGTGCTGAAGCTTTCTTT	CSASQGGAEAFF
TRBJ1-1	TRBV5-5	.	.	TGTGCCAGCAGCTTGTCCACCGGGGGAGGCACTGAAGCTTTCTTT	CASSLSTGGGTEAFF
TRBJ2-7	TRBV4-1	.	.	TGCGCCAGCAGCCACCGTGACCCTGACGAGCAGTACTTC	CASSHRDPDEQYF
TRBJ2-1	TRBV6-2/TRBV6-3	.	.	TGTGCCAGCACCCCGGGAACCTACAATGAGCAGTTCTTC	CASTPGTYNEQFF
TRBJ2-3	TRBV11-3	.	.	TGTGTCAGCAGCTTAGGTCGGGGTGCTAGCACAGATACGCAGTATTTT	CVSSLGRGASTDTQYF
TRBJ1-2	TRBV28	TRBD1	.	TGTGCCAGCTCTTCTGTGGGGACAGATTATAACTATGGCTACACCTTC	CASSSVGTDYNYGYTF
TRBJ1-2	TRBV6-4	.	many	TGTGCCAGCAGTGACGGGGGCTCGGTGGATGGCTACACCTTC	CASSDGGSVDGYTF
TRBJ1-1	TRBV5-1	.	.	TGCGCCAGCAGCTTCGTGGGGGAGTCGGGCACTGAAGCTTTCTTT	CASSFVGESGTEAFF
TRBJ2-3	TRBV5-1	TRBD1	few	TGCGCCAGCAGCTCTTCGTCGGACAGGTCGATTAGCACAGATACGCAGTATTTT	CASSSSSDRSISTDTQYF
TRBJ2-5	TRBV6-6	.	.	TGTGCCAACAACCCACAGGGACTCCAAGAGACCCAGTACTTC	CANNPQGLQETQYF
TRBJ2-3	TRBV7-9	TRBD1	few	TGTGCCAGCAGCTGGGTCCCGGGACAGGGTCGCACAGATACGCAGTATTTT	CASSWVPGQGRTDTQYF
TRBJ1-2	TRBV5-1	.	.	TGCGCCAGCAGCTTGAGACCCGATAATAACTATGGCTACACCTTC	CASSLRPDNNYGYTF